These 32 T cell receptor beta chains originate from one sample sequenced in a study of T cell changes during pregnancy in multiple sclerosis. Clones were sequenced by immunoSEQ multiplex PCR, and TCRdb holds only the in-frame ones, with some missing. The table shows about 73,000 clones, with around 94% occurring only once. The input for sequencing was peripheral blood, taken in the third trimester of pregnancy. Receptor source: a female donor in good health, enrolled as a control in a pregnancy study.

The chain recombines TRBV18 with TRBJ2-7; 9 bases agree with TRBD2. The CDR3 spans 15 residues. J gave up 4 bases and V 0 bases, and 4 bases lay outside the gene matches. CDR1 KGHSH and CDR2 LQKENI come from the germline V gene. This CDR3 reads CASSPPGLAAYEQYF. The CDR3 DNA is TGTGCCAGCTCACCACCGGGACTAGCAGCGTACGAGCAGTACTTC.

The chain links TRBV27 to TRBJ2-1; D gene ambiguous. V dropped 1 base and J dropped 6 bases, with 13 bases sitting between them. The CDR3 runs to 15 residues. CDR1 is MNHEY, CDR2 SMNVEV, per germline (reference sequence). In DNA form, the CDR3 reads TGTGCCAGCAGTTTATTCCCGTTCGAACTCAATGAGCAGTTCTTC. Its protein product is CASSLFPFELNEQFF.

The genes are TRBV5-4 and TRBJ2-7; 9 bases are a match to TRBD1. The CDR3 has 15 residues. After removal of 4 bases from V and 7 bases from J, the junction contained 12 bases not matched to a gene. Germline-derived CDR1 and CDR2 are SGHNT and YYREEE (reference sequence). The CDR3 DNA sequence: TGTGCCAGCAGCCCAACAGGGGGCGCTTATGGTGAGCAGTACTTC. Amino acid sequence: CASSPTGGAYGEQYF.

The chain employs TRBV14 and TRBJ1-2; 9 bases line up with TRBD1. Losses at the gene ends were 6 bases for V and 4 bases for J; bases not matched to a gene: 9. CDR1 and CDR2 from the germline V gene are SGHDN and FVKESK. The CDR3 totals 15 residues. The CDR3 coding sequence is TGTGCCAGCAGACGTACCGGGACAGGGCTCTATGGCTACACCTTC. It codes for CASRRTGTGLYGYTF.

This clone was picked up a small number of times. The CDR3 is CASSPDRYTEAFF. The CDR3 DNA sequence: TGTGCCAGCAGTCCGGACAGATACACTGAAGCTTTCTTT. This rearrangement joins TRBV28 to TRBJ1-1; D is perhaps TRBD1 (6 bases). CDR3 length equals 13 residues. The germline gives CDR1 MDHEN, CDR2 SYDVKM. The V gene lost 5 bases and the J gene lost 3 bases, with 10 bases spanning the gap.

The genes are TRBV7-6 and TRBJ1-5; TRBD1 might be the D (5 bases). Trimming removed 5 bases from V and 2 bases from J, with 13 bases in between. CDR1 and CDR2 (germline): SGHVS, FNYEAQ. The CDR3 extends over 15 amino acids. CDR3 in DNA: TGTGCCAGCAGCCCGAAAGGGGTTGGCAATCAGCCCCAGCATTTT. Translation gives CASSPKGVGNQPQHF.

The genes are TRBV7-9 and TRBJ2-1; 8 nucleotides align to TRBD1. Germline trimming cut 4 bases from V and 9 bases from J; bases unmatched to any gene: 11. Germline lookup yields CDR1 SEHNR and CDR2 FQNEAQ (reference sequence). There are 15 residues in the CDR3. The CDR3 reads CASSSRTGMWGEQFF. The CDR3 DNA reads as TGTGCCAGCAGCTCTCGGACAGGGATGTGGGGTGAGCAGTTCTTC.

The CDR3 sequence is CASSSRLATHEQFF. CDR3 DNA: TGTGCCAGCAGCTCCCGACTAGCGACGCATGAGCAGTTCTTC. The chain links TRBV7-9 to TRBJ2-1; 8 nucleotides align to TRBD2. This CDR3 spans 14 amino acids. The germline CDR1 and CDR2 sequences are SEHNR and FQNEAQ (reference sequence). J gave up 8 bases and V 4 bases, and 7 bases lay outside the gene matches.

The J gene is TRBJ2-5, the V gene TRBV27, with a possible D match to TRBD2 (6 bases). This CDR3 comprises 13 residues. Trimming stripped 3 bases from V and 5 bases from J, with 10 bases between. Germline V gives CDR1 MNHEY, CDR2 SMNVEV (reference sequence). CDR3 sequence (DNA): TGTGCCAGCAGTTTCGGGGGTGGGGAGACCCAGTACTTC. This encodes CASSFGGGETQYF.

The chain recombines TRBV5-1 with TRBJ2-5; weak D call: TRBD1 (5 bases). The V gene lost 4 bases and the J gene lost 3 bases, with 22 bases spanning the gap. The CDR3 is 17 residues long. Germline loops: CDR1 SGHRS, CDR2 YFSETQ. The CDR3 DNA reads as TGCGCCAGCAGCCGACCCCAGGGCCAACCCACTGAAGAGACCCAGTACTTC. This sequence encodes CASSRPQGQPTEETQYF.

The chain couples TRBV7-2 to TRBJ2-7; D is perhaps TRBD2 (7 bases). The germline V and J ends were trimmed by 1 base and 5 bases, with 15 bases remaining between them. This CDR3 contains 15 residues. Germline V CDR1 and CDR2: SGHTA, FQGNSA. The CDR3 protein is CASSLEGGRFDEQYF. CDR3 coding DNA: TGTGCCAGCAGCTTAGAGGGGGGGCGCTTTGACGAGCAGTACTTC.

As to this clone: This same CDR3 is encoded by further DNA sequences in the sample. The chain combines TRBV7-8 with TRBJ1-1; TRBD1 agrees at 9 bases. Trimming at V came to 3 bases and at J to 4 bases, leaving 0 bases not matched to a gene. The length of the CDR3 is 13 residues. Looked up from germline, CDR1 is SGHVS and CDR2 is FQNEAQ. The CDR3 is CASSLTGGTEAFF. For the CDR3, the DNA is TGTGCCAGCAGCTTGACAGGGGGCACTGAAGCTTTCTTT.

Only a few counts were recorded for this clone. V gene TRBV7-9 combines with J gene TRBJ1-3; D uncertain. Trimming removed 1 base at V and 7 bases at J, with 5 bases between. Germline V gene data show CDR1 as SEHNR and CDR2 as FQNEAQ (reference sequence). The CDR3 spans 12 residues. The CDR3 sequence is CASSLDGNTIYF. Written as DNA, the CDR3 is TGTGCCAGCAGCTTAGACGGGAACACCATATATTTT.

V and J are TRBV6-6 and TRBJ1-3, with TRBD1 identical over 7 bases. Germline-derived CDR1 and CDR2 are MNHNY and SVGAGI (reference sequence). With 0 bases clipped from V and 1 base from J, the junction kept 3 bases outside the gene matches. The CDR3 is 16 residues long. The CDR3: CASSYSGQNSGNTIYF. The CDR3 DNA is TGTGCCAGCAGTTACTCGGGACAGAATTCTGGAAACACCATATATTTT.

CDR3 residues: CASSWGGETQYF. The CDR3, as DNA: TGTGCCAGCAGCTGGGGAGGAGAGACCCAGTACTTC. The chain is built from TRBV27 and TRBJ2-5; D is possibly TRBD2 (6 bases). The germline V gene has CDR1 MNHEY and CDR2 SMNVEV (reference sequence). The CDR3 contains 12 residues. V shed 6 bases and J shed 4 bases, with 9 bases lying between them.

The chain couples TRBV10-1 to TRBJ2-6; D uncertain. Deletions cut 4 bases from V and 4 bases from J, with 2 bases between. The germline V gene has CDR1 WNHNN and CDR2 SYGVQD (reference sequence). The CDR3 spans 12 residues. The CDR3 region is CASSVGANVLTF. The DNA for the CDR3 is TGCGCCAGCAGTGTAGGGGCCAACGTCCTGACTTTC.

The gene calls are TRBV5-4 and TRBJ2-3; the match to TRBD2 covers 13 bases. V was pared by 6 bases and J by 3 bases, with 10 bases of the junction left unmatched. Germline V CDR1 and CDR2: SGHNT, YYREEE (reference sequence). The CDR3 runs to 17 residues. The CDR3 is CASILMTSGRNTDTQYF. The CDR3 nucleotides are TGTGCCAGCATCCTTATGACTAGCGGGAGGAATACAGATACGCAGTATTTT.

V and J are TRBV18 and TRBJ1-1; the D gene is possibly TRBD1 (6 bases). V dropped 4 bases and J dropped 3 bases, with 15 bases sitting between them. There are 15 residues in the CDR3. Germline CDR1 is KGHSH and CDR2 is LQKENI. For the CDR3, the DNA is TGTGCCAGCTCACGACAGACAGGCATGGACACTGAAGCTTTCTTT. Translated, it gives CASSRQTGMDTEAFF.

The chain's CDR3 is CASRRRNTEAFF. The CDR3 DNA follows: TGTGCCAGCAGACGCAGGAACACTGAAGCTTTCTTT. The J gene is TRBJ1-1, the V gene TRBV6-1; D gene ambiguous. V was trimmed by 6 bases and J by 1 base, leaving 6 bases between them. The CDR3 runs 12 residues. The V gene's germline CDR1 is MNHNS and CDR2 SASEGT.

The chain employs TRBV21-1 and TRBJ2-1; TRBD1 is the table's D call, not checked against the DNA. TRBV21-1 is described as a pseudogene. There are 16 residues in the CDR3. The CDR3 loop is CASSKVWGRKGNEQFF. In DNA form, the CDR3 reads TGTGCCAGCAGCAAAGTGTGGGGGCGGAAGGGCAATGAGCAGTTCTTC.

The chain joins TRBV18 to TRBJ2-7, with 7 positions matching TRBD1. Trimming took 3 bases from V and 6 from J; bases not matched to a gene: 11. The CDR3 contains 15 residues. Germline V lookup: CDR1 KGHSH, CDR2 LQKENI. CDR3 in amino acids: CASSPYTGEMGEQYF. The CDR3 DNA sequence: TGTGCCAGCTCACCCTACACAGGGGAGATGGGCGAGCAGTACTTC.

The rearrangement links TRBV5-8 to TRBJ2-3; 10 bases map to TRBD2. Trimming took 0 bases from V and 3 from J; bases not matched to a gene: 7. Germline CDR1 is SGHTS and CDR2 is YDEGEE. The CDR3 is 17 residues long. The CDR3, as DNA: TGTGCCAGCAGCTTGGAGGGGTCTAGCGGGAGTACAGATACGCAGTATTTT. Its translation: CASSLEGSSGSTDTQYF. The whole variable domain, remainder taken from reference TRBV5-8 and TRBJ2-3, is EAGVTQSPTHLIKTRGQQATLRCSPISGHTSVYWYQQALGLGLQFLLWYDEGEERNRGNFPPRFSGRQFPNYSSELNVNALELEDSALYLCASSLEGSSGSTDTQYFGPGTRLTVL.

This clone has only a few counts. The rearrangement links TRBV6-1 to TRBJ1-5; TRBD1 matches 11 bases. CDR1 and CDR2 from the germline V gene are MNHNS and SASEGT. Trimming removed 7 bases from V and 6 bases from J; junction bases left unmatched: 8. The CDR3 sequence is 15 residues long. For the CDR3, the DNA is TGTGCCAGCAAACTCAGGACAGGGGGCGTTCAGCCCCAGCATTTT. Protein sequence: CASKLRTGGVQPQHF.

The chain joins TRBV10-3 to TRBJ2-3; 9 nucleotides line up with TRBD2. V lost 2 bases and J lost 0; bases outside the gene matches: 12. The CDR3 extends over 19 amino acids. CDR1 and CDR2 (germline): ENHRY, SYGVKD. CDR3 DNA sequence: TGTGCCATCAGTGAGCCTCTGGCGGGCGGGGGGGGTAGCACAGATACGCAGTATTTT. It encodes CAISEPLAGGGGSTDTQYF.

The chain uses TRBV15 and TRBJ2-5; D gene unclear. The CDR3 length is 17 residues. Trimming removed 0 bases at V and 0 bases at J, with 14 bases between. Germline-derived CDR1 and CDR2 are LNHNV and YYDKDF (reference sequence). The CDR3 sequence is CATSRDLFLGHQETQYF. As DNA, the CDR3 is TGTGCCACCAGCAGAGATCTTTTCCTAGGCCACCAAGAGACCCAGTACTTC.

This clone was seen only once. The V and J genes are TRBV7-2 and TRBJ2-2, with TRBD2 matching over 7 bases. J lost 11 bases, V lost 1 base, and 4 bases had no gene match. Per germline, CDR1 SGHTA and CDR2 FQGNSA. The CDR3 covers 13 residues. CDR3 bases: TGTGCCAGCAGCTTAGGGGCGGGAGTCGAGCTGTTTTTT. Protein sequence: CASSLGAGVELFF.

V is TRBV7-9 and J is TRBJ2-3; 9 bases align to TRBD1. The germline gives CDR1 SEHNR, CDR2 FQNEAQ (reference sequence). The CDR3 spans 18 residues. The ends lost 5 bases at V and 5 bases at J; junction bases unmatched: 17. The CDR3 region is CASSPPFPRDRDLDTQYF. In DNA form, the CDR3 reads TGTGCCAGCAGCCCCCCCTTTCCCCGGGACAGGGACCTAGATACGCAGTATTTT.

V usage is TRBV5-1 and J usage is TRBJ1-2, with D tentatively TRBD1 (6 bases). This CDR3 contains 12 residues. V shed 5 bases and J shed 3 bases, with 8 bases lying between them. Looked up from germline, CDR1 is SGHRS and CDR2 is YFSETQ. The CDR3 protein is CASRAGDYGYTF. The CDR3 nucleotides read TGCGCCAGCAGAGCAGGGGACTATGGCTACACCTTC. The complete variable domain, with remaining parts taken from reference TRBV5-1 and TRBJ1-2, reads KAGVTQTPRYLIKTRGQQVTLSCSPISGHRSVSWYQQTPGQGLQFLFEYFSETQRNKGNFPGRFSGRQFSNSRSEMNVSTLELGDSALYLCASRAGDYGYTFGSGTRLTVV.

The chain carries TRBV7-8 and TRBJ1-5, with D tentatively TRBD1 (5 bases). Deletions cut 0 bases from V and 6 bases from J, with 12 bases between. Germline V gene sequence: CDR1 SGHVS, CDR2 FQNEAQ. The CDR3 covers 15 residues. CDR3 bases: TGTGCCAGCAGCTTAGCGCGGGGGGAAATTCAGCCCCAGCATTTT. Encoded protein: CASSLARGEIQPQHF. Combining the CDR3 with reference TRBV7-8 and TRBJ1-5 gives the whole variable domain GAGVSQSPRYKVAKRGQDVALRCDPISGHVSLFWYQQALGQGPEFLTYFQNEAQLDKSGLPSDRFFAERPEGSVSTLKIQRTQQEDSAVYLCASSLARGEIQPQHFGDGTRLSIL.

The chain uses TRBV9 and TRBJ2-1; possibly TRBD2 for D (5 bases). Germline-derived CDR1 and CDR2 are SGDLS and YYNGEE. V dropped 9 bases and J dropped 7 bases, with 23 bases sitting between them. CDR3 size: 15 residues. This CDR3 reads CATTSATPLGNEQFF. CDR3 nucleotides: TGTGCCACCACTAGTGCGACCCCCCTAGGGAATGAGCAGTTCTTC.

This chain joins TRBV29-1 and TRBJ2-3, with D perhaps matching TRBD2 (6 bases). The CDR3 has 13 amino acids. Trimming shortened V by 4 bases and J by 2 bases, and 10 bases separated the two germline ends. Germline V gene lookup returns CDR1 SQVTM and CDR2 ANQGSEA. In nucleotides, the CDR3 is TGCAGCGTTGGGGAGGTCCTCACAGATACGCAGTATTTT. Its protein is CSVGEVLTDTQYF.

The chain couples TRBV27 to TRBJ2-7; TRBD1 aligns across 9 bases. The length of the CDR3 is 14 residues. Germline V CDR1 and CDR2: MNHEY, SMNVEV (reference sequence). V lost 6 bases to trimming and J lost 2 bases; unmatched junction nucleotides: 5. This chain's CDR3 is CASRAGTGPYEQYF. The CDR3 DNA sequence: TGTGCCAGCAGGGCAGGGACAGGGCCCTACGAGCAGTACTTC.